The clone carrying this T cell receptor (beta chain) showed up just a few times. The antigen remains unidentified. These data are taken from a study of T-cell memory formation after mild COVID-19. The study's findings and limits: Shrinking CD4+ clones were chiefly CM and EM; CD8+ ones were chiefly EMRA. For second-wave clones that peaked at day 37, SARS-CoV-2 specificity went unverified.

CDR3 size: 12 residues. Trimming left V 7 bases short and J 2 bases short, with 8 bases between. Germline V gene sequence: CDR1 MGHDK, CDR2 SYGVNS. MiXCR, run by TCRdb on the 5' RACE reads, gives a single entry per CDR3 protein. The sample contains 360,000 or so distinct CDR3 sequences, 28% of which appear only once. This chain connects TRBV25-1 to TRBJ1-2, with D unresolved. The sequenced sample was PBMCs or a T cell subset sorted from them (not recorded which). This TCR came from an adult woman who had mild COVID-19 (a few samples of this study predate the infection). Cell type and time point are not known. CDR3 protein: CASNIGNYGYTF. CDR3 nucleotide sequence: TGTGCCAGCAACATCGGGAACTATGGCTACACCTTC.